These 8 T cell receptor beta chains came from one sample sequenced in a study of control samples from healthy donors and cancer patients. Assay used: immunoSEQ multiplex PCR; TCRdb lists only in-frame clones, some missing. In the table there are 160,000 or so clones, about 94% of which are singletons. The specimen sequenced was blood. The receptor source for this set is a man aged 50 to 59 in good health.

Comments on this clone: Other DNA sequences in the sample encode the same CDR3. The rearrangement joins TRBV7-9 to TRBJ1-6; 7 bases line up with TRBD1. CDR1 and CDR2 (germline): SEHNR, FQNEAQ (reference sequence). V lost 1 base and J lost 10; bases outside the gene matches: 4. The CDR3 length is 14 residues. The CDR3 sequence is CASSLGQGGSPLHF. CDR3 in DNA: TGTGCCAGCAGCTTAGGACAGGGAGGGTCACCCCTCCACTTT.

This clone came up once. This chain uses TRBV28 with TRBJ2-2; TRBD2 matches 11 bases. CDR1 is MDHEN, CDR2 SYDVKM, per germline. The CDR3 is 18 amino acids. V lost 5 bases, J lost 1 base, and 9 bases stayed unmatched. As DNA, the CDR3 is TGTGCCAGCAGTCCGTCGGGACTAGCGGACTTGAACACCGGGGAGCTGTTTTTT. Translation: CASSPSGLADLNTGELFF.

This clone appeared a single time. The genes are TRBV4-1 and TRBJ1-3; D is possibly TRBD1 (6 bases). Trimming took 2 bases from V and 0 from J, leaving 11 bases between them. This CDR3 contains 16 residues. Germline V gives CDR1 MGHRA, CDR2 YSYEKL. The CDR3 nucleotides are TGCGCCAGCAGCCAATCTACAGGGACCTCTGGAAACACCATATATTTT. Its translation is CASSQSTGTSGNTIYF.

The chain joins TRBV10-1 to TRBJ2-6, with D perhaps assigned TRBD1 or TRBD2 (6 bases each). Germline V gene sequence: CDR1 WNHNN, CDR2 SYGVQD (reference sequence). V was shortened by 0 bases and J by 1 base, with 13 bases between the two germline ends. This CDR3 comprises 18 residues. CDR3 protein: CASSESVTGRSGANVLTF. DNA of the CDR3: TGCGCCAGCAGTGAGTCGGTCACAGGGAGGTCTGGGGCCAACGTCCTGACTTTC.

This rearrangement joins TRBV4-2 to TRBJ2-7, with D uncertain. V dropped 0 bases and J dropped 3 bases, with 12 bases sitting between them. Germline V gene lookup returns CDR1 LGHNA and CDR2 YNFKEQ. This CDR3 contains 15 residues. The CDR3 region is CASSQELGRSYEQYF. Here the CDR3 DNA reads TGTGCCAGCAGCCAAGAATTAGGTAGAAGCTACGAGCAGTACTTC.

The genes are TRBV6-4 and TRBJ1-4; TRBD1 matches 7 bases. The CDR3 sequence is 15 residues long. Germline CDR1 and CDR2: MRHNA and SNTAGT. Germline trimming cut 7 bases from V and 7 bases from J; bases unmatched to any gene: 12. CDR3 region: CASIPTGEGSEKLFF. The CDR3, as DNA: TGTGCCAGCATTCCCACAGGGGAAGGTAGTGAAAAACTGTTTTTT.

The J gene is TRBJ2-7, the V gene TRBV7-9, with 9 bases lining up with TRBD2. CDR1 SEHNR and CDR2 FQNEAQ come from the germline V gene (reference sequence). This CDR3 comprises 13 residues. J lost 2 bases, V lost 6 bases, and 2 bases had no gene match. The CDR3: CASSGGRAYEQYF. DNA for the CDR3: TGTGCCAGCAGTGGCGGGAGGGCCTACGAGCAGTACTTC. Together with reference TRBV7-9 and TRBJ2-7, the CDR3 gives the full variable domain: DTGVSQNPRHKITKRGQNVTFRCDPISEHNRLYWYRQTLGQGPEFLTYFQNEAQLEKSRLLSDRFSAERPKGSFSTLEIQRTEQGDSAMYLCASSGGRAYEQYFGPGTRLTVT.

This clone occurred a few times. This chain connects TRBV9 to TRBJ2-7; 9 nucleotides line up with TRBD2. CDR1 is SGDLS and CDR2 is YYNGEE in the germline V gene. This CDR3 is built from 15 residues. After removal of 0 bases from V and 5 bases from J, the junction contained 6 bases not matched to a gene. For the CDR3, the DNA is TGTGCCAGCAGCGTAGGGTCTAGCGGGAAGGACGAGCAGTACTTC. Its protein product is CASSVGSSGKDEQYF.